One and the same sample provided the 25 T cell receptor beta chains below, sequenced in a study of identical twins. TCRdb analysed the 5' RACE reads with MiXCR anew, one entry per CDR3 protein. The sample lists under 900,000 distinct CDR3 sequences; roughly an eighth were seen once. The same specimen was also included in a second study, on yellow fever vaccine responses in identical twins.

What was sequenced was PBMCs. All receptors come from a woman in her late teens or twenties in good health.

The rearrangement links TRBV10-3 to TRBJ2-7; D is unresolved. From germline, CDR1 is ENHRY and CDR2 SYGVKD. V was cut by 3 bases and J by 3 bases, with 3 bases left in between. The CDR3 is 11 amino acids. The CDR3 reads CAISDSYEQYV. The CDR3 DNA follows: TGTGCCATCAGTGACAGCTACGAGCAGTACGTC.

This clonotype was found a few times. This rearrangement joins TRBV5-1 to TRBJ2-1; 8 bases match TRBD2. CDR1 is SGHRS, CDR2 YFSETQ, per germline. The CDR3 extends over 18 amino acids. V lost 2 bases, J lost 5 bases, and 15 bases stayed unmatched. CDR3 sequence: CASSFHRGRSGDNNEQFF. DNA of the CDR3: TGCGCCAGCAGCTTCCACCGAGGTCGTAGCGGGGATAACAATGAGCAGTTCTTC.

The V gene is TRBV5-1, the J gene TRBJ2-5; no reliable D call. In germline, CDR1 is SGHRS, CDR2 YFSETQ. CDR3 length: 15 amino acids. V gave up 0 bases and J gave up 2 bases, with 11 bases separating them. In DNA, the CDR3 is TGCGCCAGCAGCTTGGCCGGTTGGTATCAAGAGACCCAGTACTTC. It codes for CASSLAGWYQETQYF.

This clonotype was recorded many times. This chain links TRBV12-3 or TRBV12-4 with TRBJ2-2; 9 nucleotides match TRBD1. Trimming took 5 bases from V and 3 from J; bases not matched to a gene: 4. This CDR3 is 15 amino acids long. The CDR3 spells CASSLGTGYTGELFF. CDR3 in DNA: TGTGCCAGCAGTCTCGGGACAGGGTACACCGGGGAGCTGTTTTTT.

The V and J genes are TRBV6-1 and TRBJ1-1; D uncertain. V was shortened by 6 bases and J by 1 base, with 18 bases between the two germline ends. The CDR3 covers 16 residues. CDR1 and CDR2 (germline): MNHNS, SASEGT. CDR3 region: CASSEVPIQTNTEAFF. The DNA for the CDR3 is TGTGCCAGCAGCGAGGTCCCGATTCAGACGAACACTGAAGCTTTCTTT.

CDR3 region: CASKLDRVPDEQFF. CDR3 nucleotides: TGTGCCAGCAAGCTGGACAGGGTCCCGGATGAGCAGTTCTTC. V usage is TRBV6-1 and J usage is TRBJ2-1; the match to TRBD1 covers 8 bases. V shed 7 bases and J 8 bases; nucleotides not matched to a gene: 10. CDR3 size: 14 residues. The germline V gene has CDR1 MNHNS and CDR2 SASEGT.

This clonotype was detected a few times. This chain connects TRBV12-3 or TRBV12-4 to TRBJ2-4; 7 positions agree with TRBD1. This CDR3 contains 16 residues. V lost 4 bases to trimming and J lost 3 bases; unmatched junction nucleotides: 9. The CDR3 loop reads CASSSGSGTDKNIQYF. DNA for the CDR3: TGTGCCAGCAGTTCCGGTTCAGGGACAGACAAAAACATTCAGTACTTC.

The V call is TRBV6-1, the J call TRBJ2-1; TRBD2 matches 10 bases. CDR1 MNHNS and CDR2 SASEGT come from the germline V gene. The V gene end was trimmed by 10 bases and the J gene end by 8 bases; junction bases not matched to a gene: 11. The CDR3 covers 14 residues. The CDR3 sequence is CAILTPSGSDEQFF. As DNA, the CDR3 is TGTGCCATCCTAACCCCTAGCGGGAGCGATGAGCAGTTCTTC.

Only a few counts were recorded for this clonotype. This chain joins TRBV24-1 and TRBJ2-3, with D maybe TRBD2 (6 bases). Germline loops: CDR1 KGHDR, CDR2 SFDVKD. Trimming took off 4 bases at V and 0 bases at J, with 19 bases between the two ends. The CDR3 extends over 18 amino acids. The CDR3 region is CATSDPGTQTTSTDTQYF. DNA for the CDR3: TGTGCCACCAGTGACCCCGGGACTCAAACTACTAGCACAGATACGCAGTATTTT.

This clonotype appeared a few times. The rearrangement joins TRBV28 to TRBJ2-5; TRBD2 matches 14 bases. V gave up 6 bases and J gave up 3 bases; unmatched junction bases: 12. This CDR3 has 18 amino acids. Germline CDR1 MDHEN, CDR2 SYDVKM. CDR3 amino acids: CASSPGLAGGMREETQYF. CDR3 DNA: TGTGCCAGCAGCCCCGGACTAGCGGGGGGCATGCGAGAAGAGACCCAGTACTTC.

The J gene is TRBJ2-2, the V gene TRBV2; 15 positions match TRBD2. In germline, CDR1 is SNHLY, CDR2 FYNNEI. There are 18 residues in the CDR3. V shed 4 bases and J 5 bases; nucleotides not matched to a gene: 8. DNA for the CDR3: TGTGCCAGCAGTGCACGGACTAGCGGGGGGGCTTTTACCGGGGAGCTGTTTTTT. This codes for CASSARTSGGAFTGELFF.

This rearrangement joins TRBV20-1 to TRBJ2-3, with TRBD2 matching over 12 bases. Germline V gives CDR1 DFQATT, CDR2 SNEGSKA (reference sequence). The V gene end was trimmed by 0 bases and the J gene end by 5 bases; junction bases not matched to a gene: 9. The CDR3 covers 17 residues. Here the CDR3 DNA reads TGCAGTGCTAGAGATGGAGGGACTAGCGGGCGGGTAGATACGCAGTATTTT. This sequence encodes CSARDGGTSGRVDTQYF.

This clonotype was seen more than once but under ten times. V and J are TRBV5-1 and TRBJ2-3; D perhaps matches TRBD2 (5 bases). The CDR3 length is 18 residues. V was clipped by 0 bases and J by 5 bases, with 22 bases between them. Germline V gene lookup returns CDR1 SGHRS and CDR2 YFSETQ. This chain's CDR3 is CASSLVASREVFRDTQYF. The DNA for the CDR3 is TGCGCCAGCAGCTTGGTTGCTAGCCGAGAAGTGTTCAGAGATACGCAGTATTTT.

This chain links TRBV2 with TRBJ2-3; 8 bases agree with TRBD2. Trimming took 5 bases from V and 2 from J; bases not matched to a gene: 3. This CDR3 has 14 residues. The germline V gene has CDR1 SNHLY and CDR2 FYNNEI. CDR3 coding DNA: TGTGCCAGCAGTCGACTAGCGCCCACAGATACGCAGTATTTT. Amino acid sequence: CASSRLAPTDTQYF. The full variable domain, with the rest looked up from reference TRBV2 and TRBJ2-3, is EPEVTQTPSHQVTQMGQEVILRCVPISNHLYFYWYRQILGQKVEFLVSFYNNEISEKSEIFDDQFSVERPDGSNFTLKIRSTKLEDSAMYFCASSRLAPTDTQYFGPGTRLTVL.

At least ten counts were recorded for this clonotype. This chain joins TRBV7-2 and TRBJ2-1; D unresolved. The CDR3 consists of 15 residues. Germline loops: CDR1 SGHTA, CDR2 FQGNSA. Trimming stripped 5 bases from V and 0 bases from J, with 11 bases between. CDR3 region: CASSTHSSSYNEQFF. CDR3 in DNA: TGTGCCAGCAGCACCCATAGCAGCTCCTACAATGAGCAGTTCTTC.

At least ten counts were recorded for this clonotype. This chain uses TRBV7-6 with TRBJ2-1, with no clear D. The germline V gene encodes CDR1 SGHVS and CDR2 FNYEAQ. This CDR3 region has 14 residues. V was trimmed by 5 bases and J by 4 bases, leaving 12 bases between them. The CDR3 here is CASSPRGVYNEQFF. CDR3 in DNA: TGTGCCAGCAGCCCTAGAGGAGTATACAATGAGCAGTTCTTC.

This clonotype was found once. The rearrangement links TRBV10-3 to TRBJ1-1, with D hard to call. Trimming shortened V by 1 base and J by 7 bases, and 25 bases separated the two germline ends. Looked up from germline, CDR1 is ENHRY and CDR2 is SYGVKD. The CDR3 runs to 18 residues. The DNA for the CDR3 is TGTGCCATCAGTGAGTTCATCCTCGCGTTTGTCGGGCGAGGTGAAGCTTTCTTT. Translation: CAISEFILAFVGRGEAFF.

In this sample, this clonotype turned up many times. The gene calls are TRBV4-1 and TRBJ1-3; possible D gene TRBD1, 5 bases. Germline assignment: CDR1 MGHRA and CDR2 YSYEKL. V lost 1 base and J lost 4, with 14 bases in between. The CDR3 runs 16 residues. In DNA form, the CDR3 reads TGCGCCAGCAGCCAAGTGGCAGGGCCCCCAGGAAACACCATATATTTT. It is translated as CASSQVAGPPGNTIYF.

Only a few counts were recorded for this clonotype. V and J are TRBV7-9 and TRBJ1-5; TRBD1 matches 8 bases. The trim removed 4 bases at V and 7 bases at J, leaving 6 bases unmatched. Germline CDR1 SEHNR, CDR2 FQNEAQ (reference sequence). The CDR3 sequence is 14 residues long. CDR3 sequence reads: CASSSQGDRQPQHF. The CDR3 nucleotides are TGTGCCAGCAGCTCACAGGGGGATCGGCAGCCCCAGCATTTT.

CDR3 nucleotide sequence: TGCAGTGCTATTAGACTCGACGAGCAGTTCTTC. This encodes CSAIRLDEQFF. This chain connects TRBV20-1 to TRBJ2-1; D is ambiguous. V was clipped by 4 bases and J by 10 bases, with 11 bases between them. Germline V gene lookup returns CDR1 DFQATT and CDR2 SNEGSKA (reference sequence). CDR3 length equals 11 residues.

V is TRBV7-9 and J is TRBJ2-1, with 9 bases identical to TRBD1. V was pared by 5 bases and J by 2 bases, with 4 bases of the junction left unmatched. The CDR3 spans 15 residues. CDR1 SEHNR and CDR2 FQNEAQ come from the germline V gene (reference sequence). CDR3 coding DNA: TGTGCCAGCAGCCACCGGGACAGGGCCTACAATGAGCAGTTCTTC. It is translated as CASSHRDRAYNEQFF.

This clonotype has more than one count but fewer than ten. This chain's CDR3 is CASSFLTGRRGTEAFF. The CDR3 bases are TGTGCCAGCAGTTTCCTAACAGGGAGGAGGGGCACTGAAGCTTTCTTT. This sequence joins TRBV27 and TRBJ1-1, with D perhaps TRBD1 (6 bases). Germline V gives CDR1 MNHEY, CDR2 SMNVEV (reference sequence). Trimming removed 3 bases from V and 4 bases from J, with 18 bases in between. CDR3 size: 16 residues.

This clonotype occurred a few times. Its ends do not fully match the called genes, so a read error is possible. This chain links TRBV10-1 with TRBJ2-7; 7 nucleotides align to TRBD1. Germline CDR1 reads WNHNN; CDR2 reads SYGVQD (reference sequence). The CDR3 has 11 residues. The CDR3 DNA sequence: TGCGCCAGCAGAGACAGGGCGGTGAGGCTCTTC. Translated, it gives CASRDRAVRLF.

The gene calls are TRBV5-1 and TRBJ2-7; 9 bases are a match to TRBD1. This CDR3 contains 14 residues. The V and J ends lost 4 bases and 5 bases, in that order; junction bases with no gene match: 7. Germline-derived CDR1 and CDR2 are SGHRS and YFSETQ. CDR3 coding DNA: TGCGCCAGCAGCAAGGGACAGGGAGGGCACGAGCAGTACTTC. It yields the protein CASSKGQGGHEQYF.

CDR3 sequence (DNA): TGTGCCAGCAGGAGACAGGGGGCGAGGAACATTCAGTACTTC. The encoded protein is CASRRQGARNIQYF. The chain couples TRBV6-1 to TRBJ2-4; 10 bases fit TRBD1. The CDR3 length is 14 residues. With V trimmed by 6 bases and J by 7 bases, 6 bases remained unmatched. Looked up from germline, CDR1 is MNHNS and CDR2 is SASEGT.